A selection of T cell receptor beta chains follows, all from one sample in a study of CD8 T cells in Susac syndrome. From the immunoSEQ multiplex PCR reads, TCRdb called clonotypes with MiXCR, one entry per CDR3 protein. The table lists around 50,000 distinct CDR3 sequences, more than 85% of them singletons, with less than 0.55% in the top ten. The sample consisted of CD8+ T cells from PBMCs. Every receptor here comes from a human donor in good health. The CDR3 runs from the conserved cysteine through the conserved F or W. A D gene is named only where the DNA matches it firmly. Clone size is not always given. Where it is, it says once, few, many or a class for expanded clones.

d_gene: -; j_gene: TRBJ1-1; v_gene: TRBV19; abundance: -; CDR3nt: TGTGCCAGTAGTGGCAGCGTCAATGAAGCTTTCTTT; CDR3aa: CASSGSVNEAFF
d_gene: -; j_gene: TRBJ2-6; v_gene: TRBV18; abundance: -; CDR3nt: TGTGCCAGCTCACCCACGGAAAGTAATCCCTCTGGGGCCAACGTCCTGACTTTC; CDR3aa: CASSPTESNPSGANVLTF
d_gene: TRBD1; j_gene: TRBJ1-1; v_gene: TRBV7-9; abundance: -; CDR3nt: TGTGCCAGCAGCGGACAGGGAGGTAATGGAAACACTGAAGCTTTCTTT; CDR3aa: CASSGQGGNGNTEAFF
d_gene: -; j_gene: TRBJ1-2; v_gene: TRBV6-2/TRBV6-3; abundance: -; CDR3nt: TGTGCCAGCACGTCGGGGATAGTGTATGGCTACACCTTC; CDR3aa: CASTSGIVYGYTF
d_gene: TRBD1; j_gene: TRBJ2-7; v_gene: TRBV4-1; abundance: -; CDR3nt: TGCGCCAGCAGCCAACCGGGACAGGGCCTCTACGAGCAGTACTTC; CDR3aa: CASSQPGQGLYEQYF
d_gene: -; j_gene: TRBJ2-7; v_gene: TRBV13; abundance: -; CDR3nt: TGTGCCAGCAGCACCCAGGACAGTTACGAGCAGTACTTC; CDR3aa: CASSTQDSYEQYF
d_gene: TRBD1; j_gene: TRBJ1-4; v_gene: TRBV19; abundance: -; CDR3nt: TGTGCCAGTAGGCCTCCCGGGACAGTTAATGAAAAACTGTTTTTT; CDR3aa: CASRPPGTVNEKLFF
d_gene: -; j_gene: TRBJ2-5; v_gene: TRBV6-6; abundance: -; CDR3nt: TGTGCCAGCCGGTTGCCGTCTTCCGCCCAAGAGACCCAGTACTTC; CDR3aa: CASRLPSSAQETQYF
d_gene: TRBD1; j_gene: TRBJ2-7; v_gene: TRBV18; abundance: -; CDR3nt: TGTGCCAGCTCACCGAACCCCGGGACAGTCACCTACGAGCAGTACTTC; CDR3aa: CASSPNPGTVTYEQYF
d_gene: -; j_gene: TRBJ2-1; v_gene: TRBV6-2/TRBV6-3; abundance: -; CDR3nt: TGTGCCAGCAGTTACTCGGGACATGAGCAGTTCTTC; CDR3aa: CASSYSGHEQFF
d_gene: TRBD2; j_gene: TRBJ2-1; v_gene: TRBV7-2; abundance: -; CDR3nt: TGTGCCAGCAGCTTAGGGCCCGGGACTACGGATGAGCAGTTCTTC; CDR3aa: CASSLGPGTTDEQFF
d_gene: -; j_gene: TRBJ1-1; v_gene: TRBV2; abundance: -; CDR3nt: TGTGCCAGCAGTGAAGGAATACTCCGATTTGAAGCTTTCTTT; CDR3aa: CASSEGILRFEAFF
d_gene: -; j_gene: TRBJ2-5; v_gene: TRBV18; abundance: -; CDR3nt: TGTGCCAGCTCACCACCAAGGACGGTCCAAGAGACCCAGTACTTC; CDR3aa: CASSPPRTVQETQYF
d_gene: TRBD2; j_gene: TRBJ2-3; v_gene: TRBV20-1; abundance: once; CDR3nt: TGCAGTGCTAGAGAATCCGAGACTAGCGGGACAACAGATACGCAGTATTTT; CDR3aa: CSARESETSGTTDTQYF
d_gene: -; j_gene: TRBJ1-5; v_gene: TRBV10-2; abundance: -; CDR3nt: TGCGCCAGCAGTGACAGCGACAGCAATCAGCCCCAGCATTTT; CDR3aa: CASSDSDSNQPQHF
d_gene: -; j_gene: TRBJ2-5; v_gene: TRBV25-1; abundance: -; CDR3nt: TGTGCCAGCAGTGATTGGCCAGGGGAAGAGACCCAGTACTTC; CDR3aa: CASSDWPGEETQYF
d_gene: -; j_gene: TRBJ1-5; v_gene: TRBV27; abundance: -; CDR3nt: TGTGCCAGCAGTTTGGTTGGCAACAATCAGCCCCAGCATTTT; CDR3aa: CASSLVGNNQPQHF
d_gene: -; j_gene: TRBJ2-7; v_gene: TRBV7-9; abundance: -; CDR3nt: TGTGCCAGCAGCGAGGGATACGAGCAGTACTTC; CDR3aa: CASSEGYEQYF
d_gene: TRBD2; j_gene: TRBJ2-1; v_gene: TRBV3-1; abundance: -; CDR3nt: TGTGCCAGCAGCCAAATAGCGGGAGGGCCTCGGAATGAGCAGTTCTTC; CDR3aa: CASSQIAGGPRNEQFF
d_gene: -; j_gene: TRBJ2-1; v_gene: TRBV27; abundance: -; CDR3nt: TGTGCCAGCAGTTCCTCCGGGACATCGGACTACAATGAGCAGTTCTTC; CDR3aa: CASSSSGTSDYNEQFF
d_gene: TRBD1; j_gene: TRBJ2-3; v_gene: TRBV29-1; abundance: -; CDR3nt: TGCAGCGTTGTGGACAGGGGCACAGATACGCAGTATTTT; CDR3aa: CSVVDRGTDTQYF
d_gene: TRBD2; j_gene: TRBJ2-7; v_gene: TRBV30; abundance: -; CDR3nt: TGTGCCTGGAGTCCCCTCGGGGAGGGGTCCTACGAGCAGTACTTC; CDR3aa: CAWSPLGEGSYEQYF
d_gene: -; j_gene: TRBJ1-5; v_gene: TRBV7-2; abundance: -; CDR3nt: TGTGCCAGCAGCTCGTCAGGGCCGGGCAATCAGCCCCAGCATTTT; CDR3aa: CASSSSGPGNQPQHF
d_gene: -; j_gene: TRBJ1-1; v_gene: TRBV2; abundance: -; CDR3nt: TGTGCCAGCAGTGTTTCGAACACTGAAGCTTTCTTT; CDR3aa: CASSVSNTEAFF
d_gene: -; j_gene: TRBJ2-4; v_gene: TRBV19; abundance: -; CDR3nt: TGTGCCAGTAGTAAAAATCAACTTCGGGGCAAAAACATTCAGTACTTC; CDR3aa: CASSKNQLRGKNIQYF
d_gene: -; j_gene: TRBJ2-7; v_gene: TRBV4-1; abundance: -; CDR3nt: TGCGCCAGCAGCCAAGAAGGGGGGCGCGGCTCGGCTATGTTCGAGCAGTACTTC; CDR3aa: CASSQEGGRGSAMFEQYF
d_gene: TRBD2; j_gene: TRBJ2-4; v_gene: TRBV27; abundance: -; CDR3nt: TGTGCCAGCAGTCCCCAGCGGGAGGGGGTCAAAAACATTCAGTACTTC; CDR3aa: CASSPQREGVKNIQYF
d_gene: TRBD2; j_gene: TRBJ2-7; v_gene: TRBV20-1; abundance: -; CDR3nt: TGCAGTGCTAGTGGTACTAGCGTCTCCTACGAGCAGTACTTC; CDR3aa: CSASGTSVSYEQYF
d_gene: TRBD2; j_gene: TRBJ2-1; v_gene: TRBV5-1; abundance: -; CDR3nt: TGCGCCAGCAGCTACAGCGGGGGCCCGTACAATGAGCAGTTCTTC; CDR3aa: CASSYSGGPYNEQFF
d_gene: -; j_gene: TRBJ2-7; v_gene: TRBV7-2; abundance: -; CDR3nt: TGTGCCAGCAGCTTAGGACAAGATCCCTCCTACGAGCAGTACTTC; CDR3aa: CASSLGQDPSYEQYF
d_gene: -; j_gene: TRBJ1-5; v_gene: TRBV6-5; abundance: -; CDR3nt: TGTGCCAGCAGCCCCGACATCCCCAGCAATCAGCCCCAGCATTTT; CDR3aa: CASSPDIPSNQPQHF
d_gene: -; j_gene: TRBJ2-7; v_gene: TRBV4-3; abundance: -; CDR3nt: TGCGCCAGCAGCCAAGGGCATTCTACTCCGTCCTACGAGCAGTACTTC; CDR3aa: CASSQGHSTPSYEQYF
d_gene: TRBD2; j_gene: TRBJ2-3; v_gene: TRBV29-1; abundance: -; CDR3nt: TGCAGCGTTGAACGGCTAGCGGGACGTACAGGTACGCAGTATTTT; CDR3aa: CSVERLAGRTGTQYF
d_gene: TRBD2; j_gene: TRBJ2-2; v_gene: TRBV13; abundance: -; CDR3nt: TGTGCCAGCAGCTTATTGCTAGCGGCTTCGAACACCGGGGAGCTGTTTTTT; CDR3aa: CASSLLLAASNTGELFF
d_gene: -; j_gene: TRBJ1-1; v_gene: TRBV7-2; abundance: once; CDR3nt: TGTGCCAGCAGCTTATCTGGGGAAGCTTTCTTT; CDR3aa: CASSLSGEAFF